One and the same sample provided the 28 T cell receptor beta chains below, sequenced in a study of neurological immune-mediated disorders. One entry per CDR3 protein results from TCRdb running MiXCR on the 5' RACE reads. The sample has 90,000 to 150,000 distinct CDR3 sequences; approximately 3.2% are singletons. Sequencing was carried out using PBMCs. The receptors here all came from a woman in her 30s with multiple sclerosis.

At least ten counts were recorded for this clonotype. This chain uses TRBV5-1 with TRBJ2-5; TRBD2 agrees at 9 bases. The CDR3 length is 15 residues. From germline, CDR1 is SGHRS and CDR2 YFSETQ. Germline trimming cut 0 bases from V and 5 bases from J; bases unmatched to any gene: 5. The CDR3 is CASSLGPSGDETQYF. CDR3 sequence (DNA): TGCGCCAGCAGCTTGGGTCCTAGCGGGGATGAGACCCAGTACTTC.

There are many counts of this clonotype. The chain employs TRBV20-1 and TRBJ2-5; perhaps D is TRBD1 or TRBD2 (6 bases each). This CDR3 spans 16 amino acids. Per the germline V gene, CDR1 is DFQATT and CDR2 is SNEGSKA (reference sequence). Trimming left V 6 bases short and J 5 bases short, with 25 bases between. CDR3 sequence: CSADTGFGAGKETQYF. Here the CDR3 DNA reads TGCAGTGCCGATACAGGGTTTGGGGCGGGAAAGGAGACCCAGTACTTC.

To note about this clonotype: A much bigger clone sits one base away, suggesting this may be a read error. The V gene is TRBV12-3 or TRBV12-4, the J gene TRBJ1-2, with D unclear. The CDR3 has 11 residues. V was shortened by 3 bases and J by 14 bases, with 13 bases between the two germline ends. The CDR3 nucleotides read TGTGCCAGCAGTTTTTTTTCAAAGAAAACCTTC. The encoded protein is CASSFFSKKTF.

In this sample, this clonotype turned up many times. The chain recombines TRBV7-6 with TRBJ1-6; a possible D gene is TRBD1 (6 bases). Germline V gene data show CDR1 as SGHVS and CDR2 as FNYEAQ. The CDR3 is made up of 13 amino acids. Trimming removed 6 bases at V and 9 bases at J, with 12 bases between. This CDR3 is CASRSGGASPLHF. For the CDR3, the DNA is TGTGCCAGCAGGTCGGGGGGGGCTTCACCCCTCCACTTT.

This clonotype has at least ten counts. The J gene is TRBJ2-7, the V gene TRBV5-1; no reliable D call. CDR3 length: 11 amino acids. V lost 7 bases and J lost 7, with 12 bases in between. CDR1 is SGHRS, CDR2 YFSETQ, per germline. DNA of the CDR3: TGCGCCAGCCACGACGCCGGGGAGCAGTACTTC. Translating it yields CASHDAGEQYF.

This clonotype was counted only a few times. The V and J genes are TRBV7-7 and TRBJ2-3, with 8 bases identical to TRBD1. This CDR3 is built from 13 residues. Unmatched junction bases numbered 5, after V lost 6 bases and J lost 6 bases. The germline V gene encodes CDR1 SSHAT and CDR2 FNYEAQ (reference sequence). CDR3: CASSPRQGDTQYF. CDR3 DNA sequence: TGTGCCAGCAGTCCGAGACAGGGGGATACGCAGTATTTT.

This clonotype was seen at least ten times. The chain employs TRBV20-1 and TRBJ2-3; D not resolved. The CDR3 consists of 16 residues. Germline V gene data show CDR1 as DFQATT and CDR2 as SNEGSKA (reference sequence). Trimming took 0 bases from V and 2 from J, leaving 15 bases between them. The CDR3 sequence: CSARDPGSWITDTQYF. CDR3 coding DNA: TGCAGTGCTAGAGATCCGGGCAGCTGGATCACAGATACGCAGTATTTT.

The sample holds many counts of this clonotype. CDR3 residues: CASAGGETQYF. CDR3 DNA: TGCGCCAGCGCGGGGGGCGAGACCCAGTACTTC. The V gene is TRBV5-1, the J gene TRBJ2-5; 8 nucleotides line up with TRBD2. This CDR3 spans 11 amino acids. CDR1 SGHRS and CDR2 YFSETQ come from the germline V gene. J gave up 5 bases and V 7 bases, and 1 base lay outside the gene matches. Using reference TRBV5-1 and TRBJ2-5 for the parts outside the CDR3, the full variable domain is KAGVTQTPRYLIKTRGQQVTLSCSPISGHRSVSWYQQTPGQGLQFLFEYFSETQRNKGNFPGRFSGRQFSNSRSEMNVSTLELGDSALYLCASAGGETQYFGPGTRLLVL.

This clonotype was observed many times. The chain couples TRBV5-6 to TRBJ2-5, with D possibly TRBD1 on 6 matching bases. This CDR3 has 16 residues. Germline V lookup: CDR1 SGHDT, CDR2 YYEEEE. V shed 4 bases and J shed 1 base, with 17 bases lying between them. The CDR3 is CASSITGTTTQETQYF. In DNA, the CDR3 is TGTGCCAGCAGCATCACCGGGACAACAACCCAAGAGACCCAGTACTTC.

This clonotype was detected many times. The chain carries TRBV5-8 and TRBJ1-1; D ambiguous. The ends were cut back, 0 bases at V and 8 bases at J, with 5 bases in the middle. The CDR3 loop spans 11 amino acids. Per germline, CDR1 SGHTS and CDR2 YDEGEE. The CDR3 sequence is CASSLGQEAFF. The CDR3 DNA reads TGTGCCAGCAGCTTGGGTCAGGAAGCTTTCTTT.

This clonotype was detected ten times or more. The J gene is TRBJ2-5, the V gene TRBV5-5; 10 nucleotides line up with TRBD2. The junction had 5 bases not matched to a gene; V was cut back by 4 bases and J by 2 bases. The CDR3 length is 15 residues. Per germline, CDR1 SGHKS and CDR2 YYEKEE (reference sequence). CDR3: CASSGRTSGQETQYF. In DNA, the CDR3 is TGTGCCAGCAGCGGACGGACTAGCGGACAAGAGACCCAGTACTTC.

In this sample, this clonotype turned up many times. The chain has TRBV28 and TRBJ2-6; D possibly uses TRBD1 or TRBD2 (5 bases each). V dropped 3 bases and J dropped 0 bases, with 18 bases sitting between them. Germline loops: CDR1 MDHEN, CDR2 SYDVKM. The CDR3 is made up of 19 amino acids. CDR3: CASSFPFSGHRSGANVLTF. Here the CDR3 DNA reads TGTGCCAGCAGTTTTCCCTTTTCGGGGCACCGCTCTGGGGCCAACGTCCTGACTTTC.

V gene TRBV7-8 combines with J gene TRBJ1-5; D is ambiguous. The germline CDR1 and CDR2 sequences are SGHVS and FQNEAQ. Trimming left V 5 bases short and J 2 bases short, with 16 bases between. The CDR3 covers 16 residues. CDR3 in DNA: TGTGCCAGCAGCCACCGGACGGGCCAGGGCAATCAGCCCCAGCATTTT. Protein: CASSHRTGQGNQPQHF.

The table lists this clonotype with many counts. This chain links TRBV4-3 with TRBJ2-3; 9 nucleotides align to TRBD2. This CDR3 comprises 16 residues. The germline gives CDR1 LGHNA, CDR2 YSLEER. Trimming at V came to 0 bases and at J to 3 bases, leaving 4 bases not matched to a gene. The CDR3 DNA is TGCGCCAGCAGCCAAGATACGGCGGGGGGGACAGATACGCAGTATTTT. This encodes CASSQDTAGGTDTQYF.

This clonotype was counted at least ten times. J is TRBJ1-4 and V is TRBV5-1; no reliable D call. V dropped 0 bases and J dropped 5 bases, with 5 bases sitting between them. Germline V gives CDR1 SGHRS, CDR2 YFSETQ. The CDR3 contains 13 residues. The CDR3 loop reads CASSLVPNEKLFF. The CDR3 nucleotides read TGCGCCAGCAGCTTGGTTCCAAATGAAAAACTGTTTTTT.

This clonotype has at least ten counts. V usage is TRBV7-9 and J usage is TRBJ1-1; tentatively, D is TRBD1 (5 bases). Trimming cost V 5 bases and J 3 bases, with 16 bases left between them. Looked up from germline, CDR1 is SEHNR and CDR2 is FQNEAQ (reference sequence). The CDR3 has 15 amino acids. The CDR3 spells CASSARGLGDTEAFF. Here the CDR3 DNA reads TGTGCCAGCAGCGCAAGAGGGTTGGGGGACACTGAAGCTTTCTTT.

This clonotype occurred many times. The chain uses TRBV12-3 or TRBV12-4 and TRBJ2-1; TRBD2 matches 7 bases. V was pared by 3 bases and J by 5 bases, with 13 bases of the junction left unmatched. The CDR3 runs to 17 residues. The DNA for the CDR3 is TGTGCCAGCAGTTTTGGGAGGGACTCCTTTACGAACAATGAGCAGTTCTTC. The encoded protein is CASSFGRDSFTNNEQFF.

This clonotype was observed many times. The rearrangement links TRBV7-2 to TRBJ2-7; D gene uncertain. The germline gives CDR1 SGHTA, CDR2 FQGNSA. This CDR3 spans 13 amino acids. V lost 0 bases and J lost 7, with 10 bases in between. CDR3 in DNA: TGTGCCAGCAGCTTAGCGATTGGCTGGGAGCAGTACTTC. Its protein is CASSLAIGWEQYF.

In its sample, this clonotype was seen many times. V is TRBV4-3 and J is TRBJ2-3; tentative D call: TRBD2 (5 bases). V was clipped by 0 bases and J by 2 bases, with 15 bases between them. The CDR3 is made up of 17 amino acids. Germline CDR1 LGHNA, CDR2 YSLEER. CDR3 nucleotides: TGCGCCAGCAGCCAAGATGGGTCGGAGCGGTTCACAGATACGCAGTATTTT. Amino acid sequence: CASSQDGSERFTDTQYF.

In its sample, this clonotype was seen many times. The chain recombines TRBV20-1 with TRBJ2-7; D is uncertain. Germline CDR1 is DFQATT and CDR2 is SNEGSKA (reference sequence). The length of the CDR3 is 12 residues. Trimming left V 4 bases short and J 3 bases short, with 10 bases between. The CDR3 sequence: CSAKGNYYEQYF. The CDR3 region has the DNA TGCAGTGCTAAAGGGAACTACTACGAGCAGTACTTC.

This clonotype has a count of ten or more. V and J are TRBV7-9 and TRBJ2-6; no reliable D call. The germline V gene encodes CDR1 SEHNR and CDR2 FQNEAQ (reference sequence). Trimming left V 2 bases short and J 0 bases short, with 11 bases between. The CDR3 spans 17 residues. The CDR3 loop is CASSLSRHLSGANVLTF. In DNA form, the CDR3 reads TGTGCCAGCAGCTTATCGCGGCACCTCTCTGGGGCCAACGTCCTGACTTTC.

Ten or more counts support this clonotype. This chain links TRBV7-2 with TRBJ2-5; a weak D match, TRBD1 (6 bases). This CDR3 is 15 amino acids long. Trimming pared 5 bases from V and 1 base from J, leaving 14 bases between. CDR1 is SGHTA and CDR2 is FQGNSA in the germline V gene. Here the CDR3 reads CASSLQGHPQETQYF. The CDR3 DNA reads as TGTGCCAGCAGCCTTCAGGGACATCCCCAAGAGACCCAGTACTTC. Together with reference TRBV7-2 and TRBJ2-5, the CDR3 gives the full variable domain: GAGVSQSPSNKVTEKGKDVELRCDPISGHTALYWYRQSLGQGLEFLIYFQGNSAPDKSGLPSDRFSAERTGGSVSTLTIQRTQQEDSAVYLCASSLQGHPQETQYFGPGTRLLVL.

This clonotype was counted many times. The chain combines TRBV5-1 with TRBJ1-4; D may be TRBD1 (5 bases). Germline V gene lookup returns CDR1 SGHRS and CDR2 YFSETQ. This CDR3 contains 14 residues. Trimming shortened V by 4 bases and J by 0 bases, and 7 bases separated the two germline ends. The CDR3 DNA follows: TGCGCCAGCAGCAAGGGACCAACTAATGAAAAACTGTTTTTT. It encodes CASSKGPTNEKLFF.

There are many counts of this clonotype. The V call is TRBV7-2, the J call TRBJ2-1; a possible D gene is TRBD1 (6 bases). The germline gives CDR1 SGHTA, CDR2 FQGNSA. The CDR3 consists of 15 residues. V lost 0 bases to trimming and J lost 6 bases, with 12 bases between them. DNA for the CDR3: TGTGCCAGCAGCTTAGCCGTACAGGGATCCAATGAGCAGTTCTTC. It is translated as CASSLAVQGSNEQFF.

The count of this clonotype is one. A read error is possible here, since a much larger clone lies one base away. The V and J genes are TRBV20-1 and TRBJ1-1, with a weak D call TRBD1 (5 bases). Trimming shortened V by 6 bases and J by 0 bases, and 11 bases separated the two germline ends. CDR3 size: 13 residues. CDR1 and CDR2 (germline): DFQATT, SNEGSKA (reference sequence). As DNA, the CDR3 is TGCAGTGCCGGGACTGGGTTGAACACTGAAGCTTTCTTT. Its protein is CSAGTGLNTEAFF.

The table lists this clonotype with many counts. The V and J genes are TRBV20-1 and TRBJ1-1; the D gene is possibly TRBD1 (6 bases). Trimming stripped 3 bases from V and 3 bases from J, with 14 bases between. There are 14 residues in the CDR3. The germline V gene encodes CDR1 DFQATT and CDR2 SNEGSKA (reference sequence). In nucleotides, the CDR3 is TGCAGTGCTAGTCCAGGGGCTGCGGACACTGAAGCTTTCTTT. It specifies CSASPGAADTEAFF.

This clonotype has a count of ten or more. The gene calls are TRBV10-2 and TRBJ1-5; no clear D. This CDR3 is 14 amino acids long. Per the germline V gene, CDR1 is WSHSY and CDR2 is SAAADI. V was cut by 0 bases and J by 11 bases, with 14 bases left in between. The CDR3 protein is CASSESVTEGTQHF. CDR3 DNA sequence: TGCGCCAGCAGTGAGTCGGTTACGGAGGGTACCCAGCATTTT.

This clonotype was seen ten or more times. The chain uses TRBV5-1 and TRBJ2-2; 8 bases fit TRBD2. Germline CDR1 reads SGHRS; CDR2 reads YFSETQ. V lost 4 bases and J lost 0; bases outside the gene matches: 11. The CDR3 extends over 18 amino acids. CDR3 bases: TGCGCCAGCAGCCCCGGCGGGAGGCTGACCTCGAACACCGGGGAGCTGTTTTTT. Its protein product is CASSPGGRLTSNTGELFF. Supplemented by reference TRBV5-1 and TRBJ2-2, the full variable domain reads KAGVTQTPRYLIKTRGQQVTLSCSPISGHRSVSWYQQTPGQGLQFLFEYFSETQRNKGNFPGRFSGRQFSNSRSEMNVSTLELGDSALYLCASSPGGRLTSNTGELFFGEGSRLTVL.